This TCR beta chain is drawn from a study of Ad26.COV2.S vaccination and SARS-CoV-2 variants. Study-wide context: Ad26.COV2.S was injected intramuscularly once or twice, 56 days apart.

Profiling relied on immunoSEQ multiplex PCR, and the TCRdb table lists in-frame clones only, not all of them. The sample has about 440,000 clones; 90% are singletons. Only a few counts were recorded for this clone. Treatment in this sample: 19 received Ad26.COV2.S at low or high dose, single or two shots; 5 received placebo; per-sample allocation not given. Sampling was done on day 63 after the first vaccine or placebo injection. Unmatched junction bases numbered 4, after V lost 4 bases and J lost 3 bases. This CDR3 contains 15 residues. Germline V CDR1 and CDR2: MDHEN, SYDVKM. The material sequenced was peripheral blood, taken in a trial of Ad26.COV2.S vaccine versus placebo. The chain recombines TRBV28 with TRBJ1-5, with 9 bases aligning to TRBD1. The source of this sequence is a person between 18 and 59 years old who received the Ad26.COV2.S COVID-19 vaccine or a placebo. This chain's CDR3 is CASSSGTGSNQPQHF. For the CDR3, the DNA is TGTGCCAGCAGTTCCGGGACAGGGTCCAATCAGCCCCAGCATTTT.